These T cell receptor beta chains were read from a single sample in a study of beta chain features in type 1 diabetes. TCRdb's table, derived via immunoSEQ multiplex PCR, lists solely in-frame clones and lacks some. The table has a few hundred thousand clones, 25% to 35% seen once; the top ten hold roughly 0.06%. Material for sequencing was naive CD4+ T cells from blood. Source of these receptors: a young man in good health. Both conserved end residues are part of each CDR3. The order of the fields is clone size, J gene, V gene, D gene, CDR3 protein, CDR3 DNA. A D gene is named only where the DNA matches it firmly. The listing skips clone size in some rows; elsewhere it reads once, few, many or a size class.

>.|TRBJ2-1|TRBV7-2|TRBD2
CASSLRAGSYNEQFF
TGTGCCAGCAGCTTACGAGCGGGATCCTACAATGAGCAGTTCTTC
>few|TRBJ2-7|TRBV28|.
CASSLPGQRYEQYF
TGTGCCAGCAGTTTACCAGGGCAGAGGTACGAGCAGTACTTC
>.|TRBJ2-3|TRBV2|.
CASSEFRSVLSTDTQYF
TGTGCCAGCAGTGAATTTCGTTCCGTTCTAAGCACAGATACGCAGTATTTT
>.|TRBJ1-1|TRBV30|.
CAWSAGAFGTEAFF
TGTGCCTGGAGTGCCGGGGCCTTCGGCACTGAAGCTTTCTTT
>.|TRBJ1-1|TRBV30|.
CAWSEKSWTKNTEAFF
TGTGCCTGGAGTGAAAAATCGTGGACAAAGAACACTGAAGCTTTCTTT
>few|TRBJ1-5|TRBV30|.
CAWRAGPNQPQHF
TGTGCCTGGAGGGCAGGACCGAATCAGCCCCAGCATTTT
>.|TRBJ2-1|TRBV6-1|TRBD2
CASRDLAGGPNEQFF
TGTGCCAGCAGGGATCTAGCGGGAGGGCCAAATGAGCAGTTCTTC
>few|TRBJ1-4|TRBV30|.
CAWRMSGEKLFF
TGTGCCTGGAGAATGTCGGGGGAAAAACTGTTTTTT
>few|TRBJ1-1|TRBV28|.
CASSPRENTEAFF
TGTGCCAGCAGTCCCAGGGAGAACACTGAAGCTTTCTTT
>few|TRBJ2-3|TRBV29-1|.
CSVAGLLGTDTQYF
TGCAGCGTTGCAGGGCTGCTTGGCACAGATACGCAGTATTTT
>few|TRBJ2-1|TRBV5-1|.
CASSYYRPRQKDEQFF
TGCGCCAGCAGCTACTATCGTCCTCGGCAGAAGGATGAGCAGTTCTTC
>.|TRBJ2-7|TRBV6-1|TRBD1
CASSEAPGQGGYEQYF
TGTGCCAGCAGTGAAGCCCCGGGACAGGGTGGTTACGAGCAGTACTTC
>.|TRBJ2-4|TRBV4-3|.
CASSQESQAANIQYF
TGCGCCAGCAGCCAAGAATCCCAAGCGGCGAACATTCAGTACTTC
>once|TRBJ1-1|TRBV11-1|.
CASSFKQGIGTEAFF
TGTGCCAGCAGCTTCAAGCAGGGGATCGGCACTGAAGCTTTCTTT
>.|TRBJ2-4|TRBV13|.
CASSPLADSKNIQYF
TGTGCCAGCAGCCCCTTAGCGGATTCCAAAAACATTCAGTACTTC
>few|TRBJ1-1|TRBV30|.
CAWSPHWGFTEAFF
TGTGCCTGGAGTCCCCACTGGGGGTTCACTGAAGCTTTCTTT
>once|TRBJ1-2|TRBV6-5|TRBD1
CASSGNRGSGYTF
TGTGCCAGCAGTGGAAACAGGGGGTCGGGCTACACCTTC
>.|TRBJ2-7|TRBV9|.
CASSPGWKRSYEQYF
TGTGCCAGCAGCCCGGGGTGGAAGCGGTCCTACGAGCAGTACTTC
>.|TRBJ2-7|TRBV6-5|TRBD2
CASSTLAGGAGEQYF
TGTGCCAGCAGTACCTTAGCGGGAGGGGCTGGTGAGCAGTACTTC
>.|TRBJ1-1|TRBV30|TRBD1
CAWSLQGATEAFF
TGTGCCTGGAGTTTACAGGGGGCCACTGAAGCTTTCTTT
>.|TRBJ1-4|TRBV5-1|.
CASSGTGAEKLFF
TGCGCCAGCAGCGGGACGGGAGCAGAAAAACTGTTTTTT
>.|TRBJ1-1|TRBV10-3|.
CAISTGQMNTEAFF
TGTGCCATCAGTACCGGTCAGATGAACACTGAAGCTTTCTTT
>.|TRBJ2-3|TRBV5-4|TRBD2
CASSFPGLAGTDTQYF
TGTGCCAGCAGCTTCCCTGGACTAGCGGGAACAGATACGCAGTATTTT
>.|TRBJ2-7|TRBV29-1|.
CSVAGEYEQYF
TGCAGCGTTGCGGGGGAGTACGAGCAGTACTTC
>few|TRBJ2-1|TRBV7-2|TRBD2
CASSYVASGYNEQFF
TGTGCCAGCAGCTACGTAGCTAGCGGCTACAATGAGCAGTTCTTC
>few|TRBJ2-7|TRBV19|TRBD2
CASSILAGGSYEQYF
TGTGCCAGTAGTATACTAGCGGGGGGCTCCTACGAGCAGTACTTC
>.|TRBJ2-4|TRBV29-1|.
CSVDGGVTGKNIQYF
TGCAGCGTTGACGGGGGCGTTACAGGCAAAAACATTCAGTACTTC